The 32 T cell receptor beta chains listed next were all sequenced from one sample in a study of blood T cell repertoires in COVID-19. TCRdb keeps only in-frame clones here, not all; method: immunoSEQ multiplex PCR. Counted here are a few hundred thousand clones, 85% to 90% occurring once; the ten biggest clones make up about 3.1%. What was sequenced was PBMCs or T cells enriched from blood (not recorded which). These receptors all stem from a woman in her forties or fifties in a cohort exposed to, infected with or recovered from COVID-19 (not recorded which).

J is TRBJ1-2 and V is TRBV4-1, with 10 positions matching TRBD1. The CDR3 consists of 15 residues. V lost 5 bases and J lost 9; bases outside the gene matches: 12. Germline-derived CDR1 and CDR2 are MGHRA and YSYEKL. In DNA, the CDR3 is TGCGCCAGCAGCTCCTTGACCCGGGACAGGGGTAGCTACACCTTC. Protein: CASSSLTRDRGSYTF.

This chain uses TRBV2 with TRBJ1-5; tentatively, D is TRBD1 (6 bases). V was clipped by 3 bases and J by 1 base, with 10 bases between them. Germline V gene data show CDR1 as SNHLY and CDR2 as FYNNEI. The CDR3 is 15 residues long. CDR3 amino acids: CASSEWGQSNQPQHF. CDR3 coding DNA: TGTGCCAGCAGTGAGTGGGGGCAGAGCAATCAGCCCCAGCATTTT.

This clone was seen a single time. The V call is TRBV7-9, the J call TRBJ2-5, with 10 bases lining up with TRBD2. CDR3 size: 14 residues. Germline trimming cut 5 bases from V and 4 bases from J; bases unmatched to any gene: 4. CDR1 and CDR2 (germline): SEHNR, FQNEAQ (reference sequence). CDR3 residues: CASSERGGGETQYF. CDR3 DNA sequence: TGTGCCAGCAGCGAGCGGGGGGGCGGAGAGACCCAGTACTTC.

V usage is TRBV11-2 and J usage is TRBJ2-5; TRBD1 agrees at 10 bases. Germline trimming cut 5 bases from V and 5 bases from J; bases unmatched to any gene: 5. The CDR3 has 14 residues. Germline lookup yields CDR1 SGHAT and CDR2 FQNNGV. The CDR3 DNA sequence: TGTGCCAGCAGCCTGAGGACAGGGGGGGAGACCCAGTACTTC. Translation gives CASSLRTGGETQYF. Full variable domain (rest looked up from reference TRBV11-2 and TRBJ2-5): EAGVAQSPRYKIIEKRQSVAFWCNPISGHATLYWYQQILGQGPKLLIQFQNNGVVDDSQLPKDRFSAERLKGVDSTLKIQPAKLEDSAVYLCASSLRTGGETQYFGPGTRLLVL.

The genes are TRBV6-5 and TRBJ1-4; TRBD1 matches 8 bases. Per germline, CDR1 MNHEY and CDR2 SVGAGI. V was pared by 0 bases and J by 4 bases, with 4 bases of the junction left unmatched. This CDR3 is 16 amino acids long. CDR3 sequence (DNA): TGTGCCAGCAGTTACTCGGGACAGGTCTATAATGAAAAACTGTTTTTT. Amino acids: CASSYSGQVYNEKLFF.

The chain couples TRBV4-1 to TRBJ1-1; perhaps TRBD1 as D (5 bases). V shed 1 base and J shed 4 bases, with 13 bases lying between them. The CDR3 covers 15 residues. CDR1 and CDR2 from the germline V gene are MGHRA and YSYEKL. The CDR3 nucleotides are TGCGCCAGCAGCCAAGGAAGGGGTAGGGTCACTGAAGCTTTCTTT. Translation: CASSQGRGRVTEAFF.

This sequence joins TRBV5-4 and TRBJ2-5; TRBD2 matches 11 bases. The CDR3 consists of 16 residues. Trimming took 3 bases from V and 9 from J; bases not matched to a gene: 13. The germline gives CDR1 SGHNT, CDR2 YYREEE (reference sequence). CDR3 in DNA: TGTGCCAGCAGCTCGACCTTAGCGGGGGGGTCAGTGGCCCAGTACTTC. As protein: CASSSTLAGGSVAQYF.

The chain is built from TRBV5-5 and TRBJ1-5, with 7 bases aligning to TRBD1. J gave up 0 bases and V 2 bases, and 2 bases lay outside the gene matches. The CDR3 runs 15 residues. Germline CDR1 and CDR2: SGHKS and YYEKEE (reference sequence). The CDR3, as DNA: TGTGCCAGCAGCTTTCGGGACAGTAGCAATCAGCCCCAGCATTTT. The encoded protein is CASSFRDSSNQPQHF.

J is TRBJ2-7 and V is TRBV3-1 (or the pseudogene TRBV3-2); D gene uncertain. Germline V lookup: CDR1 LGHDT, CDR2 YNNKEL (reference sequence). The CDR3 contains 12 residues. Trimming stripped 4 bases from V and 3 bases from J, with 7 bases between. CDR3 protein: CASSLTFYEQYF. The CDR3 DNA reads as TGTGCCAGCAGCCTTACATTCTACGAGCAGTACTTC.

The rearrangement uses TRBV30 and TRBJ2-5; D is unclear. CDR1 is GTSNPN and CDR2 is SVGIG in the germline V gene (reference sequence). This CDR3 is built from 14 residues. Trimming took 5 bases from V and 7 from J, leaving 20 bases between them. This chain's CDR3 is CAWSGLSLDGTQYF. CDR3 bases: TGTGCCTGGTCCGGTTTGTCACTTGATGGGACCCAGTACTTC.

The chain has TRBV6-5 and TRBJ1-2; TRBD1 matches at 7 bases. This CDR3 contains 14 residues. J lost 3 bases, V lost 8 bases, and 9 bases had no gene match. Germline V gene data show CDR1 as MNHEY and CDR2 as SVGAGI. Here the CDR3 reads CASGLIGTDYGYTF. CDR3 nucleotide sequence: TGTGCCAGCGGCTTGATAGGGACAGACTATGGCTACACCTTC.

The chain links TRBV6-5 to TRBJ2-7; D ambiguous. CDR1 and CDR2 (germline): MNHEY, SVGAGI. The V gene lost 4 bases and the J gene lost 3 bases, with 19 bases spanning the gap. The CDR3 has 16 amino acids. In DNA, the CDR3 is TGTGCCAGCAGTTCGGATGGGCTACACCGCCGCTACGAGCAGTACTTC. Its protein product is CASSSDGLHRRYEQYF.

This chain uses TRBV6-2 or TRBV6-3 with TRBJ1-1; a weak D match, TRBD1 (6 bases). Germline CDR1 reads MNHEY; CDR2 reads SVGEGT. V was clipped by 5 bases and J by 0 bases, with 16 bases between them. The CDR3 spans 16 residues. Written as DNA, the CDR3 is TGTGCCAGCAGTCGCGGCGGACAGCTCATGAACACTGAAGCTTTCTTT. Its translation: CASSRGGQLMNTEAFF.

The rearrangement links TRBV11-2 to TRBJ2-3; 7 positions match TRBD2. Germline V gives CDR1 SGHAT, CDR2 FQNNGV. This CDR3 is 14 amino acids long. The V gene end was trimmed by 3 bases and the J gene end by 0 bases; junction bases not matched to a gene: 0. This chain's CDR3 is CASSLGGSTDTQYF. The CDR3 region has the DNA TGTGCCAGCAGCTTGGGAGGGAGCACAGATACGCAGTATTTT.

The gene calls are TRBV2 and TRBJ2-3; 7 bases match TRBD1. The junction had 2 bases not matched to a gene; V was cut back by 7 bases and J by 1 base. Germline CDR1 reads SNHLY; CDR2 reads FYNNEI. The CDR3 loop spans 13 amino acids. In DNA form, the CDR3 reads TGTGCCAGCACCGGGACAGGCACAGATACGCAGTATTTT. Amino acids: CASTGTGTDTQYF.

The chain combines TRBV6-4 with TRBJ1-6, with D maybe TRBD1 (5 bases). The germline V and J ends were trimmed by 4 bases and 9 bases, with 13 bases remaining between them. The CDR3 is made up of 14 amino acids. Germline CDR1 and CDR2: MRHNA and SNTAGT. Here the CDR3 DNA reads TGTGCCAGCAGTGCTTTGGGGGGTTCTTCACCCCTCCACTTT. Its translation: CASSALGGSSPLHF.

V is TRBV14 and J is TRBJ2-3; D gene ambiguous. The CDR3 is made up of 15 amino acids. In germline, CDR1 is SGHDN, CDR2 FVKESK. V lost 0 bases and J lost 0, with 7 bases in between. This CDR3 is CASSQDWASTDTQYF. CDR3 coding DNA: TGTGCCAGCAGCCAAGACTGGGCTAGCACAGATACGCAGTATTTT.

V usage is TRBV12-3 or TRBV12-4 and J usage is TRBJ1-2; D is unresolved. This CDR3 region has 13 residues. The V gene lost 7 bases and the J gene lost 7 bases, with 16 bases spanning the gap. The CDR3 region is CASTWERDSGYTF. DNA for the CDR3: TGTGCCAGCACCTGGGAGAGGGATAGTGGCTACACCTTC.

The V call is TRBV27, the J call TRBJ1-1; tentatively, D is TRBD1 (6 bases). CDR1 is MNHEY, CDR2 SMNVEV, per germline (reference sequence). Trimming removed 5 bases at V and 5 bases at J, with 21 bases between. The CDR3 has 16 amino acids. The CDR3 here is CASSPIAGRGSTEAFF. CDR3 sequence (DNA): TGTGCCAGCAGTCCCATCGCAGGCAGGGGATCTACTGAAGCTTTCTTT.

The genes are TRBV4-3 and TRBJ2-3, with 13 positions matching TRBD2. The CDR3 consists of 16 residues. V gave up 3 bases and J gave up 5 bases; unmatched junction bases: 5. CDR1 is LGHNA, CDR2 YSLEER, per germline. CDR3 amino acids: CASSQGLAGTQDTQYF. CDR3 sequence (DNA): TGCGCCAGCAGCCAGGGACTAGCGGGGACCCAAGATACGCAGTATTTT.

Regarding this clone: Additional DNA sequences in this sample encode the identical CDR3. The V call is TRBV3-1 (or the pseudogene TRBV3-2), the J call TRBJ2-2; D not resolved. The ends were cut back, 3 bases at V and 6 bases at J, with 5 bases in the middle. CDR3 length equals 12 residues. CDR1 is LGHDT and CDR2 is YNNKEL in the germline V gene (reference sequence). The CDR3 region is CASSHSSGELFF. The CDR3, as DNA: TGTGCCAGCAGCCATTCGTCCGGGGAGCTGTTTTTT.

This sequence joins TRBV3-1 (or the pseudogene TRBV3-2) and TRBJ1-2; TRBD1 matches 7 bases. After removal of 4 bases from V and 2 bases from J, the junction contained 7 bases not matched to a gene. Germline values: CDR1 LGHDT, CDR2 YNNKEL (reference sequence). CDR3 length: 15 amino acids. CDR3 loop: CASSRTGGLNYGYTF. The CDR3 coding sequence is TGTGCCAGCAGCCGGACAGGAGGTCTAAACTATGGCTACACCTTC.

This rearrangement joins TRBV7-2 to TRBJ1-1; 7 nucleotides align to TRBD1. The V gene's germline CDR1 is SGHTA and CDR2 FQGNSA. J was trimmed by 4 bases and V by 4 bases; bases with no gene match: 9. The CDR3 runs 15 residues. CDR3 in DNA: TGTGCCAGCAGCTCACCGACAGGGTCGTTCACTGAAGCTTTCTTT. Protein sequence: CASSSPTGSFTEAFF.

The chain is built from TRBV4-2 and TRBJ1-4; TRBD1 might be the D (5 bases). There are 13 residues in the CDR3. Germline V gene sequence: CDR1 LGHNA, CDR2 YNFKEQ. Trimming left V 6 bases short and J 7 bases short, with 12 bases between. CDR3 sequence reads: CASRGGAGEKLFF. In DNA, the CDR3 is TGTGCCAGCAGGGGTGGGGCAGGTGAAAAACTGTTTTTT.

Only one count was recorded for this clone. The CDR3 region is CASSVDGRRQGAQGEQFF. The CDR3 DNA sequence: TGTGCCAGCAGCGTAGACGGGAGGAGACAGGGGGCGCAAGGGGAGCAGTTCTTC. This chain connects TRBV9 to TRBJ2-1, with 10 nucleotides matching TRBD1. The CDR3 loop spans 18 amino acids. From germline, CDR1 is SGDLS and CDR2 YYNGEE. The J segment lost 10 bases and the V segment lost 0 bases, leaving 16 bases of the junction unmatched.

This clone was counted once. J is TRBJ1-3 and V is TRBV7-2; no clear D. The ends were cut back, 5 bases at V and 3 bases at J, with 5 bases in the middle. Germline CDR1 SGHTA, CDR2 FQGNSA. The CDR3 has 12 residues. The CDR3 region is CASSQLGNTIYF. The CDR3 nucleotides are TGTGCCAGCAGCCAACTTGGAAACACCATATATTTT.

The V and J genes are TRBV6-5 and TRBJ1-5, with no clear D. Germline assignment: CDR1 MNHEY and CDR2 SVGAGI. CDR3 length: 14 residues. Trimming removed 7 bases from V and 0 bases from J, with 10 bases in between. The CDR3 reads CASTGPSSNQPQHF. CDR3 bases: TGTGCCAGCACAGGTCCAAGTAGCAATCAGCCCCAGCATTTT.

The rearrangement links TRBV15 to TRBJ2-2; no clear D gene. Germline loops: CDR1 LNHNV, CDR2 YYDKDF (reference sequence). V was cut by 0 bases and J by 7 bases, with 9 bases left in between. The CDR3 consists of 14 residues. Here the CDR3 reads CATSRDRRGGELFF. The CDR3 DNA is TGTGCCACCAGCAGAGATAGGCGCGGCGGGGAGCTGTTTTTT.

The rearrangement joins TRBV5-1 to TRBJ2-3; weak D call: TRBD2 (7 bases). Germline V gene sequence: CDR1 SGHRS, CDR2 YFSETQ. Trimming removed 0 bases from V and 4 bases from J, with 18 bases in between. CDR3 length equals 17 residues. CDR3 sequence: CASSLALGGPGADTQYF. DNA of the CDR3: TGCGCCAGCAGCTTGGCTCTCGGGGGGCCCGGGGCAGATACGCAGTATTTT.

The gene calls are TRBV19 and TRBJ1-3, with D unresolved. The germline CDR1 and CDR2 sequences are LNHDA and SQIVND (reference sequence). This CDR3 comprises 13 residues. V lost 6 bases to trimming and J lost 0 bases, with 6 bases between them. CDR3 sequence (DNA): TGTGCCAGTAGCACGGTCTCTGGAAACACCATATATTTT. Encoded protein: CASSTVSGNTIYF. Filled out from reference TRBV19 and TRBJ1-3, the complete variable domain reads DGGITQSPKYLFRKEGQNVTLSCEQNLNHDAMYWYRQDPGQGLRLIYYSQIVNDFQKGDIAEGYSVSREKKESFPLTVTSAQKNPTAFYLCASSTVSGNTIYFGEGSWLTVV.

This sequence joins TRBV9 and TRBJ1-2; D remains unclear. The V end lost 0 bases, the J end lost 1 base, and 7 bases lay between the germline ends. Germline CDR1 and CDR2: SGDLS and YYNGEE. The CDR3 length is 14 residues. In nucleotides, the CDR3 is TGTGCCAGCAGCGTAGACCCAGATAACTATGGCTACACCTTC. Translation: CASSVDPDNYGYTF.

This chain connects TRBV5-1 to TRBJ2-5; 7 bases align to TRBD2. Trimming cost V 2 bases and J 3 bases; bases outside gene matches: 10. Germline assignment: CDR1 SGHRS and CDR2 YFSETQ. The CDR3 has 16 amino acids. CDR3 residues: CASSFQGLGGEETQYF. CDR3 coding DNA: TGCGCCAGCAGCTTTCAAGGTTTGGGAGGGGAAGAGACCCAGTACTTC.